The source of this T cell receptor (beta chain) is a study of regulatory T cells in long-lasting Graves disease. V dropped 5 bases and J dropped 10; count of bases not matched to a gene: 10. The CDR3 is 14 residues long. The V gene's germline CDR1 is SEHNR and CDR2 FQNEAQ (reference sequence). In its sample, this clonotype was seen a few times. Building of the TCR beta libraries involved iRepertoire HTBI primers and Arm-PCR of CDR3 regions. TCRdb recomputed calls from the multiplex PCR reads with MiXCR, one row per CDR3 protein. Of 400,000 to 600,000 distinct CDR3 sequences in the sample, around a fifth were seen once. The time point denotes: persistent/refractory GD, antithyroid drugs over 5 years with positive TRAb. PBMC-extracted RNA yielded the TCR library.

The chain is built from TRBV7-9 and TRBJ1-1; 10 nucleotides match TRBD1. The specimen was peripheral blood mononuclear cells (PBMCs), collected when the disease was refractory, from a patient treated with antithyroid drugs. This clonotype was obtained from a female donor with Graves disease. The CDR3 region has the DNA TGTGCCAGCAGCCCCGGGACAGGGGACCCTGCAGCTTTCTTT. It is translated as CASSPGTGDPAAFF.